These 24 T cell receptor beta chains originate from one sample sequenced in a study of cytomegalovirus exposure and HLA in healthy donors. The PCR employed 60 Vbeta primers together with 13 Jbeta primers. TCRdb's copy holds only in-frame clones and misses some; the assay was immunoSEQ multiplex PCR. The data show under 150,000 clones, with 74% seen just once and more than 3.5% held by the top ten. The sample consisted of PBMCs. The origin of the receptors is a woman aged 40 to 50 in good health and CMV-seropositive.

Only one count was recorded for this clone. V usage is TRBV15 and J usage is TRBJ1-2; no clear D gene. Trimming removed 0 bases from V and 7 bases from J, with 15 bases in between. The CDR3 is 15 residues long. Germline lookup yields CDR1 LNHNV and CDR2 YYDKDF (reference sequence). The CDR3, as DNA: TGTGCCACCAGCAGAGATGATGAACAGATAGGTGGCTACACCTTC. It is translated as CATSRDDEQIGGYTF.

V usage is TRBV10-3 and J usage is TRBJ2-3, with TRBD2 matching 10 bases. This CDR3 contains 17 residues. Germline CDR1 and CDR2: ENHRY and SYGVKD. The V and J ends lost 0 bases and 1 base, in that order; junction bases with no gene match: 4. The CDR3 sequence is CAISESIGLAGTDTQYF. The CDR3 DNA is TGTGCCATCAGTGAGTCGATCGGACTAGCGGGCACAGATACGCAGTATTTT.

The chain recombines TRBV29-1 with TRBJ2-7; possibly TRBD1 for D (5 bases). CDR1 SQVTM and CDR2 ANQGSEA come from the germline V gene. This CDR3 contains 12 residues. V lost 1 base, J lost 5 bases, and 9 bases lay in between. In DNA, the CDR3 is TGCAGCGTTGAAGGCGACAGTAACGAGCAGTACTTC. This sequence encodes CSVEGDSNEQYF.

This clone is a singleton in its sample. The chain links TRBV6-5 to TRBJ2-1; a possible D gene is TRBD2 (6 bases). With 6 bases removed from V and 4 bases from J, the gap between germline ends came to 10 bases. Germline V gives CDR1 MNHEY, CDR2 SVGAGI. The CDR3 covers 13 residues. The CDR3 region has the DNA TGTGCCAGCAGAAGGACTACTTACAATGAGCAGTTCTTC. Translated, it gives CASRRTTYNEQFF.

CDR3 sequence: CAFELAGARETQYF. CDR3 DNA: TGTGCCTTCGAACTAGCGGGAGCCCGAGAGACCCAGTACTTC. The chain recombines TRBV30 with TRBJ2-5, with 11 bases aligning to TRBD2. The germline V gene has CDR1 GTSNPN and CDR2 SVGIG (reference sequence). Germline trimming cut 7 bases from V and 4 bases from J; bases unmatched to any gene: 8. The CDR3 is 14 residues long.

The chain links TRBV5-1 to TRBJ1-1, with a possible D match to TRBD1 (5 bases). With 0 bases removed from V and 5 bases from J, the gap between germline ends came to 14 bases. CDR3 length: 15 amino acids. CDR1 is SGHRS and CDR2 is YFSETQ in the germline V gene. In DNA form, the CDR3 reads TGCGCCAGCAGCTTGGCCGGTTTTCGGGGGACTGAAGCTTTCTTT. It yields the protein CASSLAGFRGTEAFF.

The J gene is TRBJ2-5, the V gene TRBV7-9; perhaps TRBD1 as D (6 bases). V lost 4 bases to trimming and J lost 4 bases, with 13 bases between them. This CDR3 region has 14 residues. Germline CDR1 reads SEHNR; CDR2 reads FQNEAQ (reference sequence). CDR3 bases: TGTGCCAGCAGCTCGGCGGGCAGGGGAGAGACCCAGTACTTC. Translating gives CASSSAGRGETQYF.

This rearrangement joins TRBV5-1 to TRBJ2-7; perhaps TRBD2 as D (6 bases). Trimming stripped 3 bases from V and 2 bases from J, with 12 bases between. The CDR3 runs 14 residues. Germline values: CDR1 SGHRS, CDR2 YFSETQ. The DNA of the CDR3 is TGCGCCAGCAGCTCCCTGGAGGGTCCCTACGAGCAGTACTTC. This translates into CASSSLEGPYEQYF.

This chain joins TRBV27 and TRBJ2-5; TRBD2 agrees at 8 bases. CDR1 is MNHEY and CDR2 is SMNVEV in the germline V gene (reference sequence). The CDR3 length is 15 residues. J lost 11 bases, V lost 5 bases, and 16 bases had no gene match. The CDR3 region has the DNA TGTGCCAGCAGTGCCTTAGCGGGATCACCTGCAGAGCAGTACTTC. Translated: CASSALAGSPAEQYF.

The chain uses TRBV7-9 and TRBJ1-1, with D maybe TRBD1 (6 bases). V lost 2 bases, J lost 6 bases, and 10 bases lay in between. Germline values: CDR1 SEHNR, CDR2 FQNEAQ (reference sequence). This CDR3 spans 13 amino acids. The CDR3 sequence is CASSLRGSAEAFF. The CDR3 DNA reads TGTGCCAGCAGCTTAAGGGGGAGCGCTGAAGCTTTCTTT.

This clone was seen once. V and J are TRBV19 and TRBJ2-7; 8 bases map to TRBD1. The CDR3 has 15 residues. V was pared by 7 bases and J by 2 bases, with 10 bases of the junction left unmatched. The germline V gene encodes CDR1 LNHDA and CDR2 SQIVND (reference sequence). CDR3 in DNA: TGTGCCAGTAACCCCGAGGGACAGGTTGCCTACGAGCAGTACTTC. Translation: CASNPEGQVAYEQYF.

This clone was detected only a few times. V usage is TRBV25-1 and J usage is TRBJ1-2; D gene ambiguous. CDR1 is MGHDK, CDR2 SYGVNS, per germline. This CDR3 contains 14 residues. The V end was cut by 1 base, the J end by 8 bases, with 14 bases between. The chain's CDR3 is CASSELGTRSGYTF. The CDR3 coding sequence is TGTGCCAGCAGTGAATTAGGCACTAGGAGCGGCTACACCTTC.

CDR3: CASSPLRDRGPGQYF. DNA of the CDR3: TGTGCCAGCTCACCACTCCGGGACAGGGGGCCGGGGCAGTACTTC. The chain has TRBV18 and TRBJ2-7, with 12 bases aligning to TRBD1. This CDR3 spans 15 amino acids. V lost 1 base, J lost 9 bases, and 7 bases stayed unmatched. From germline, CDR1 is KGHSH and CDR2 LQKENI.

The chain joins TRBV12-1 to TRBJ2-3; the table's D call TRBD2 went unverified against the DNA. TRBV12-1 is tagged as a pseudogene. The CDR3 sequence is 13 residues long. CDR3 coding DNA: TGTGCCAGCACCCCGCGTGGTGAAGATACGCAGTATTTT. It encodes CASTPRGEDTQYF.

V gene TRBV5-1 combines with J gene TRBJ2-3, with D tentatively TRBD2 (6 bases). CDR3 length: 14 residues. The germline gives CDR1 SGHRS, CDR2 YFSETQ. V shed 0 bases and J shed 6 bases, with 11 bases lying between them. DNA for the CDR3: TGCGCCAGCAGCTTGGGGCGTCGGGGGGATACGCAGTATTTT. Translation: CASSLGRRGDTQYF. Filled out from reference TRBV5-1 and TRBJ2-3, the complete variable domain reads KAGVTQTPRYLIKTRGQQVTLSCSPISGHRSVSWYQQTPGQGLQFLFEYFSETQRNKGNFPGRFSGRQFSNSRSEMNVSTLELGDSALYLCASSLGRRGDTQYFGPGTRLTVL.

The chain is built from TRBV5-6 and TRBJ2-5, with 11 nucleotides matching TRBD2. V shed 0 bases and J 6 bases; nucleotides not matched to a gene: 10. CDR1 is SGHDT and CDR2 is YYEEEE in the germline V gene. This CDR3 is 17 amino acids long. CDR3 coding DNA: TGTGCCAGCAGCTTGGGTAGTAGCGGGGGGGCTTCGAAGACCCAGTACTTC. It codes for CASSLGSSGGASKTQYF.

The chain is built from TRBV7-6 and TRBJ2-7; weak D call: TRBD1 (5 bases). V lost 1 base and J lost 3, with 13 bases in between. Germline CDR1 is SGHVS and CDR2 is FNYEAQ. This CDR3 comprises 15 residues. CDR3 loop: CASSLGQGGGYEQYF. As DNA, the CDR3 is TGTGCCAGCAGCTTAGGTCAGGGCGGTGGCTACGAGCAGTACTTC.

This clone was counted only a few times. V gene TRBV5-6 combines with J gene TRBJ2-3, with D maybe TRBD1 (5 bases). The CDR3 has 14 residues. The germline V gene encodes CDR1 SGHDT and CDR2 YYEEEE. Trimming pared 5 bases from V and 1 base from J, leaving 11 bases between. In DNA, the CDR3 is TGTGCCAGCAGGTTAGAGACAGGCACAGATACGCAGTATTTT. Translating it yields CASRLETGTDTQYF. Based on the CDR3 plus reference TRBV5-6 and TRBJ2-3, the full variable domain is DAGVTQSPTHLIKTRGQQVTLRCSPKSGHDTVSWYQQALGQGPQFIFQYYEEEERQRGNFPDRFSGHQFPNYSSELNVNALLLGDSALYLCASRLETGTDTQYFGPGTRLTVL.

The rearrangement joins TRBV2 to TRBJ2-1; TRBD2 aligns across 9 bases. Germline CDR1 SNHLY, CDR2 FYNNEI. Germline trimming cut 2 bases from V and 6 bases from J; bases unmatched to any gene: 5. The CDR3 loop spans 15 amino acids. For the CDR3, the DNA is TGTGCCAGCAGTGAATGGCTAGCGGGATCCAATGAGCAGTTCTTC. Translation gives CASSEWLAGSNEQFF.

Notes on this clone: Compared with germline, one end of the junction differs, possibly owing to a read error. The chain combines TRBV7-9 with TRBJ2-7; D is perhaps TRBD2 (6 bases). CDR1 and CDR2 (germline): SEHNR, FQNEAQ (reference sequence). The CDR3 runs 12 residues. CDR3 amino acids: CSSSGLGYEQYF. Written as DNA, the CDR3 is TGTTCCAGCAGCGGGCTCGGCTACGAGCAGTACTTC.

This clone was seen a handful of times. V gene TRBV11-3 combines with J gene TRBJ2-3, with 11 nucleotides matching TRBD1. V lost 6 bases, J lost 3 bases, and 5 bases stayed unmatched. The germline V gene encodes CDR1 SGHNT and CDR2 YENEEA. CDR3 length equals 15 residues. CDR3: CASSRTGGQTDTQYF. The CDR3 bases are TGTGCCAGCAGTCGGACAGGGGGCCAAACAGATACGCAGTATTTT.

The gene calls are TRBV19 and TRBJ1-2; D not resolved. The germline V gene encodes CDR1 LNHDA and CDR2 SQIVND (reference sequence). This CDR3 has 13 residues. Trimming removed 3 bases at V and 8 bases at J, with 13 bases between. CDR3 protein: CASSIRRTEGYTF. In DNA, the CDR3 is TGTGCCAGTAGTATTCGGCGGACTGAGGGCTACACCTTC.

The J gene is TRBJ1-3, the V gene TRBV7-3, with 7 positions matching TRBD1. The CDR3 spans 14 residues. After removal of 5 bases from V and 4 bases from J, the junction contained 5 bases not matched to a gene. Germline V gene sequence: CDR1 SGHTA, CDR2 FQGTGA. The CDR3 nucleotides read TGTGCCAGCAGCCCAGGGGGGTCGGGAAACACCATATATTTT. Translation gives CASSPGGSGNTIYF.

This CDR3 reads CASSGGARLGQGSEKLFF. The CDR3 DNA sequence: TGCGCCAGCAGCGGCGGGGCGAGGTTGGGACAGGGAAGTGAAAAACTGTTTTTT. This sequence joins TRBV5-1 and TRBJ1-4; 9 bases fit TRBD1. Germline V gives CDR1 SGHRS, CDR2 YFSETQ. The ends lost 4 bases at V and 7 bases at J; junction bases unmatched: 17. This CDR3 is built from 18 residues.